These 5 T cell receptor beta chains were sequenced from one sample in a study of T-cell reconstitution after alpha-beta-depleted transplantation in children (TCRdb year 2016). Library creation used PCR. The data were produced on an Illumina HiSeq 2500. TCR library preparation used molecular barcoding, with unique molecular identifiers applied to normalize quantification of the TCRbeta repertoire. The raw public reads went through TCRdb reprocessing: fastp at Q25, MiXCR clone calling, in-frame beta chains kept. All rows with the same CDR3 protein become a single entry with the most common DNA and genes. The sample records approximately 980,000 distinct CDR3 sequences, 25% to 30% of which are singletons. The ten top clones hold roughly 28% of the sample. The treatment or condition label of this sample denotes: allogeneic hematopoietic cell transplantation with graft depleted of TCRalphabeta T cells and CD19 B cells.

The specimen was PBMCs, mostly from graft donor cells, collected 360 days after TCRalphabeta/CD19-depleted stem cell transplant. These receptors originate from a boy younger than two who had a stem cell transplant for SCID, so the T cells may come from the graft donor.

This clonotype was seen a few times. This rearrangement joins TRBV12-3 or TRBV12-4 to TRBJ2-2, with unresolved D. CDR3 length equals 13 residues. The germline V and J ends were trimmed by 4 bases and 5 bases, with 8 bases remaining between them. The CDR3 is CASSYLTTGELFF. The CDR3 DNA reads TGTGCCAGCAGTTACTTAACTACCGGGGAGCTGTTTTTT.

The rearrangement joins TRBV7-2 to TRBJ2-3; 10 nucleotides align to TRBD2. Germline-derived CDR1 and CDR2 are SGHTA and FQGNSA. With 4 bases clipped from V and 6 bases from J, the junction kept 7 bases outside the gene matches. This CDR3 has 15 residues. This CDR3 is CASSSDLTSGDTQYF. The DNA for the CDR3 is TGTGCCAGCAGCTCTGACCTGACTAGCGGGGATACGCAGTATTTT.

This clonotype has more than one count but fewer than ten. The genes are TRBV7-8 and TRBJ2-7; D remains unclear. V dropped 1 base and J dropped 0 bases, with 7 bases sitting between them. The CDR3 is 14 amino acids. Germline V gene data show CDR1 as SGHVS and CDR2 as FQNEAQ. DNA of the CDR3: TGTGCCAGCAGCTTAGAATCCGTCTCCTACGAGCAGTACTTC. Translation: CASSLESVSYEQYF.

This clonotype was detected once. The CDR3 does not close with the conserved phenylalanine or tryptophan, likely indicating a read error. The V gene is TRBV12-3 or TRBV12-4, the J gene TRBJ1-6; TRBD1 matches at 9 bases. V dropped 5 bases and J dropped 8; count of bases not matched to a gene: 7. This CDR3 region has 15 residues. The CDR3 sequence is CASSRTGGAHSPLHS. In DNA, the CDR3 is TGTGCCAGCAGTCGAACAGGGGGCGCGCATTCACCCCTCCACTCT.

This clonotype was counted between two and nine times. This chain links TRBV12-3 or TRBV12-4 with TRBJ2-1, with D unclear. V was pared by 8 bases and J by 6 bases, with 14 bases between. The CDR3 has 13 residues. This CDR3 is CASFLSNSNEQFF. The CDR3 nucleotides read TGTGCCAGCTTTCTGTCCAATTCCAATGAGCAGTTCTTC.